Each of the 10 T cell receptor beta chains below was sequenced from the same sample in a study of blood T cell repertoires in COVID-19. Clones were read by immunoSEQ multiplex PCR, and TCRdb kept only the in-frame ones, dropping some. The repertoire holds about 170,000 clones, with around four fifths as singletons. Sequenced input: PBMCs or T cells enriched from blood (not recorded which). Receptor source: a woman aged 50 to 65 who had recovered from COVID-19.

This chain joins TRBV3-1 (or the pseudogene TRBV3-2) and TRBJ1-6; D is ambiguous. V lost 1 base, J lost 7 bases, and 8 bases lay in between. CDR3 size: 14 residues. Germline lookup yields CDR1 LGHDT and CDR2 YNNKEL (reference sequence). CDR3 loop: CASSQVEPNSPLHF. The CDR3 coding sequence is TGTGCCAGCAGCCAAGTGGAGCCGAATTCACCCCTCCACTTT.

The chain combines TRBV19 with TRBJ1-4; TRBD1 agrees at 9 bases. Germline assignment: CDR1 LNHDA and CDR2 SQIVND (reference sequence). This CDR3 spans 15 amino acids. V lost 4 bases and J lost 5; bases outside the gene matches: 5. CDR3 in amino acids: CASSTPGTGNEKLFF. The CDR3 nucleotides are TGTGCCAGTAGTACTCCCGGGACAGGGAATGAAAAACTGTTTTTT.

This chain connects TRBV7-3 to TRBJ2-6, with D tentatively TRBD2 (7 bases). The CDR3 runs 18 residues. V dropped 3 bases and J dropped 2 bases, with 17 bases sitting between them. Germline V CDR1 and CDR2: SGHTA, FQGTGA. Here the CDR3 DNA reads TGTGCCAGCAGCTTTCGTGGGCGGGGGCAAGCTGGGGCCAACGTCCTGACTTTC. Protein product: CASSFRGRGQAGANVLTF.

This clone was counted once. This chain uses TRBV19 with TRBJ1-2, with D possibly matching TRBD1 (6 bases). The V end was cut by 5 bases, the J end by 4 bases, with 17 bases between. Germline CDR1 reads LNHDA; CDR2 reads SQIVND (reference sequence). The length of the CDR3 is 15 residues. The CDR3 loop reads CASSAQGQPSYGYTF. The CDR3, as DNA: TGTGCCAGTAGTGCCCAAGGACAGCCAAGCTATGGCTACACCTTC.

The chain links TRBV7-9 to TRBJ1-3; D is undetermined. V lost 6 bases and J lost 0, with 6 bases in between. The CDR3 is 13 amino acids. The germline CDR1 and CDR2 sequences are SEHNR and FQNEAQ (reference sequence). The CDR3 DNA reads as TGTGCCAGCAGGGGGAGCTCTGGAAACACCATATATTTT. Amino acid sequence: CASRGSSGNTIYF.

For the CDR3, the DNA is TGTGCCAGTAGAATACCGGGAAGTAACAATGAGCAGTTCTTC. It yields the protein CASRIPGSNNEQFF. The chain combines TRBV19 with TRBJ2-1, with D possibly TRBD2 on 5 matching bases. The CDR3 length is 14 residues. The V end lost 6 bases, the J end lost 5 bases, and 14 bases lay between the germline ends. In germline, CDR1 is LNHDA, CDR2 SQIVND (reference sequence).

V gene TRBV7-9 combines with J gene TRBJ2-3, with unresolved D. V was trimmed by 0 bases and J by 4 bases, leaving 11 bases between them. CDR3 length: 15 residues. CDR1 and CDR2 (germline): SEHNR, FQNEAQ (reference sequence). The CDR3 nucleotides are TGTGCCAGCAGCTTAGCCTCTGCAGGCCCAGATACGCAGTATTTT. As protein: CASSLASAGPDTQYF.

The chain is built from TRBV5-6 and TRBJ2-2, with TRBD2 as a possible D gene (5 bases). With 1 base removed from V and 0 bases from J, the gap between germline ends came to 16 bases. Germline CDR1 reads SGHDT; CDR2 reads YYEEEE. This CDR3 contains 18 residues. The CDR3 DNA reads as TGTGCCAGCAGCTTGTCACGGGAAATCACTCCGAACACCGGGGAGCTGTTTTTT. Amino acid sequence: CASSLSREITPNTGELFF.

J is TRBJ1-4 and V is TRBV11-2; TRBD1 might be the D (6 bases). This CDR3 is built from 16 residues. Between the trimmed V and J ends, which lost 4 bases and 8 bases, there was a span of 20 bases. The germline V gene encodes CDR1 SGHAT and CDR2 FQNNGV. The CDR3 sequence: CASSYPKTGTEEKLFF. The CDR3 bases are TGTGCCAGCAGCTACCCAAAGACAGGTACCGAAGAAAAACTGTTTTTT.

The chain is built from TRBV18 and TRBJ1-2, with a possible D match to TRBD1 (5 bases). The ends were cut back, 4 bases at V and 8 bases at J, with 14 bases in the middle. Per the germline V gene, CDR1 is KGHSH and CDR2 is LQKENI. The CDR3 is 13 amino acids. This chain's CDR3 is CASSQGQVEGYTF. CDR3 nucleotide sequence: TGTGCCAGCTCACAAGGACAAGTAGAAGGCTACACCTTC. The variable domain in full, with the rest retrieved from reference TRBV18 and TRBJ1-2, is NAGVMQNPRHLVRRRGQEARLRCSPMKGHSHVYWYRQLPEEGLKFMVYLQKENIIDESGMPKERFSAEFPKEGPSILRIQQVVRGDSAAYFCASSQGQVEGYTFGSGTRLTVV.